Given below is one T cell receptor (beta chain) in context. This sample stems from a study of blood T cell repertoires in COVID-19. This CDR3 comprises 14 residues. The germline gives CDR1 GTSNPN, CDR2 SVGIG (reference sequence). The V end was cut by 5 bases, the J end by 3 bases, with 16 bases between. The assay was immunoSEQ multiplex PCR, and TCRdb's table has in-frame clones only and misses some. The table records fewer than 250,000 clones, 86% of them present only once. Either two negative PCRs, clearance, or symptom resolution qualified Cohort 3 donors as recovered. Input material: PBMCs or T cells enriched from blood (not recorded which). The sequence was collected from a woman aged 50 to 60 who had recovered from COVID-19. The V gene is TRBV30, the J gene TRBJ1-1; D gene ambiguous. CDR3 DNA sequence: TGTGCCTGGGACGACGGGGTCGGGGACACTGAAGCTTTCTTT. It yields the protein CAWDDGVGDTEAFF.